This TCR beta chain was sequenced for a study of primary melanoma T cells and metastatic recurrence. Profiled with immunoSEQ multiplex PCR; TCRdb holds only in-frame clones, not every one. The data contain over a hundred clones, approximately 86% of them singletons. After removal of 3 bases from V and 5 bases from J, the junction contained 6 bases not matched to a gene. The CDR3 is made up of 15 amino acids. Germline values: CDR1 MGHDK, CDR2 SYGVNS. The genes are TRBV25-1 and TRBJ2-3; 9 bases are shared with TRBD1. Sample: melanoma tumor tissue. The sequence derives from a human donor with melanoma. CDR3 in DNA: TGTGCCAGCAGTGACTGGACAGGGGACATAGATACGCAGTATTTT. Its translation is CASSDWTGDIDTQYF. Based on the CDR3 plus reference TRBV25-1 and TRBJ2-3, the full variable domain is EADIYQTPRYLVIGTGKKITLECSQTMGHDKMYWYQQDPGMELHLIHYSYGVNSTEKGDLSSESTVSRIRTEHFPLTLESARPSHTSQYLCASSDWTGDIDTQYFGPGTRLTVL.